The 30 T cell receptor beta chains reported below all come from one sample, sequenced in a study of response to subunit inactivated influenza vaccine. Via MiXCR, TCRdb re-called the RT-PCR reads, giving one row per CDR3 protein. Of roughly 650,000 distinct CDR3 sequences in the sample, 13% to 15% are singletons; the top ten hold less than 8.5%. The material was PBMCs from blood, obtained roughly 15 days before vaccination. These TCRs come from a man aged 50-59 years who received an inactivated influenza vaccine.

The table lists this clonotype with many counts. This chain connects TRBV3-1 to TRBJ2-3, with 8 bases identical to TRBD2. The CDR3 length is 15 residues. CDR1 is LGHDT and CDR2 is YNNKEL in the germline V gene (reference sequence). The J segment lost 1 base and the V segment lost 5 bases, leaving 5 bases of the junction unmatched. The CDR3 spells CASSTRRGGTDTQYF. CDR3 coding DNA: TGTGCCAGCAGCACCCGGCGGGGGGGCACAGATACGCAGTATTTT.

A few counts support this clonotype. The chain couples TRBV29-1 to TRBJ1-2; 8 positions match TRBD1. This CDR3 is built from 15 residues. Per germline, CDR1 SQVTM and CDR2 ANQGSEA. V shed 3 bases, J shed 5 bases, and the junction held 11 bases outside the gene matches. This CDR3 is CSVEDPPGTGYGYTF. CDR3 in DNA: TGCAGCGTTGAGGACCCTCCCGGGACAGGTTATGGCTACACCTTC. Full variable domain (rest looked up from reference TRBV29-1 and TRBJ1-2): SAVISQKPSRDICQRGTSLTIQCQVDSQVTMMFWYRQQPGQSLTLIATANQGSEATYESGFVIDKFPISRPNLTFSTLTVSNMSPEDSSIYLCSVEDPPGTGYGYTFGSGTRLTVV.

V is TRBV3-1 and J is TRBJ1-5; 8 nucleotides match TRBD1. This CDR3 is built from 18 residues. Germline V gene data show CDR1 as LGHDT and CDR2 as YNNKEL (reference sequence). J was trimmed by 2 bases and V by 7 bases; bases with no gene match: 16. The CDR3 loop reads CASKTSSQPGQGNQPQHF. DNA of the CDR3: TGTGCCAGCAAGACCTCATCTCAGCCGGGACAGGGCAATCAGCCCCAGCATTTT.

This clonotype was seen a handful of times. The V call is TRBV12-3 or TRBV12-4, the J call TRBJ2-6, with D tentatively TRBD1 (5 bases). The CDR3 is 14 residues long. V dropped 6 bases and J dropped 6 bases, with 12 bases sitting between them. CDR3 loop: CASRPDSPANVLTF. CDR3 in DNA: TGTGCCAGCAGACCCGACAGTCCGGCCAACGTCCTGACTTTC.

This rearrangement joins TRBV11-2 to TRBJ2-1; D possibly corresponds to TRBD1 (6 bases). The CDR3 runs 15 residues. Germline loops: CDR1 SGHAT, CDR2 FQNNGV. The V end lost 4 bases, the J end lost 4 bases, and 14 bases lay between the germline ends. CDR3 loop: CASSSLQGLYNEQFF. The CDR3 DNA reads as TGTGCCAGCAGCTCCCTCCAGGGGCTTTACAATGAGCAGTTCTTC.

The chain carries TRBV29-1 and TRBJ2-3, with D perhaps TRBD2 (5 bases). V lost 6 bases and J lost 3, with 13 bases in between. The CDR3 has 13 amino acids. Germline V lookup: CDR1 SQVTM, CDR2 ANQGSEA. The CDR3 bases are TGCAGCGTGAGGGCCCGACAAACAGATACGCAGTATTTT. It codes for CSVRARQTDTQYF.

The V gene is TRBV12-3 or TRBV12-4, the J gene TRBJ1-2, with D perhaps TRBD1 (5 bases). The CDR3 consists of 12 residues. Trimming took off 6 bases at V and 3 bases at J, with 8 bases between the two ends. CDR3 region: CASRTGHYGYTF. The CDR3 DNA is TGTGCCAGCAGAACAGGTCACTATGGCTACACCTTC.

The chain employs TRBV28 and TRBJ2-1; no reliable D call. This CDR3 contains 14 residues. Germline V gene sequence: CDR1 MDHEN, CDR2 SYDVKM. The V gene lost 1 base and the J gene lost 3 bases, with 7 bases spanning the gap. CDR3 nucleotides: TGTGCCAGCAGTTTATCCGGCATCTACAATGAGCAGTTCTTC. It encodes CASSLSGIYNEQFF.

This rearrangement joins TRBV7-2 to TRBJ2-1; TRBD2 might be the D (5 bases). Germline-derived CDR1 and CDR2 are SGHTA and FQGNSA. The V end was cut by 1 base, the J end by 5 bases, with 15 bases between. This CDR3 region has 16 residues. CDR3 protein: CASSLGAGPTHNEQFF. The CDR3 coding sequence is TGTGCCAGCAGCTTAGGGGCGGGCCCCACTCACAATGAGCAGTTCTTC. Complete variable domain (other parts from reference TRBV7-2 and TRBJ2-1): GAGVSQSPSNKVTEKGKDVELRCDPISGHTALYWYRQSLGQGLEFLIYFQGNSAPDKSGLPSDRFSAERTGGSVSTLTIQRTQQEDSAVYLCASSLGAGPTHNEQFFGPGTRLTVL.

The CDR3 bases are TGTGCCAGCACCCAGGGGGTCTACACAGATACGCAGTATTTT. Encoded protein: CASTQGVYTDTQYF. V gene TRBV6-1 combines with J gene TRBJ2-3, with TRBD1 identical over 7 bases. Unmatched junction bases numbered 6, after V lost 7 bases and J lost 2 bases. The CDR3 has 14 amino acids. Germline V gene lookup returns CDR1 MNHNS and CDR2 SASEGT.

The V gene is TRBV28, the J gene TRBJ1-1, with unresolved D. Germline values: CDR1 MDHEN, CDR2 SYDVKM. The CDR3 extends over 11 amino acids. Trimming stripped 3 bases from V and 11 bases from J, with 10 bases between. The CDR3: CASSLSGSAFF. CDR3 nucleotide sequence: TGTGCCAGCAGTTTGTCTGGGTCGGCTTTCTTT.

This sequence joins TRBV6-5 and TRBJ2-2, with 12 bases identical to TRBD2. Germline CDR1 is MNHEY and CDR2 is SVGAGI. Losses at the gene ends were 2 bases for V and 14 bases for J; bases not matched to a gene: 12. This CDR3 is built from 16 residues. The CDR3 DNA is TGTGCCAGCAGTTACCGTTCAGAGGCTAGCGGGAGGGCACTGTTTTTT. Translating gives CASSYRSEASGRALFF.

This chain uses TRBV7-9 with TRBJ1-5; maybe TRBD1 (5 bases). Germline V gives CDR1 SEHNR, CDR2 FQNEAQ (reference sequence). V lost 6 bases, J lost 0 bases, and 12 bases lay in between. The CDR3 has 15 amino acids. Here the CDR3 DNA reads TGTGCCAGCAGTCCCCGACAGATTAGCAATCAGCCCCAGCATTTT. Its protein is CASSPRQISNQPQHF.

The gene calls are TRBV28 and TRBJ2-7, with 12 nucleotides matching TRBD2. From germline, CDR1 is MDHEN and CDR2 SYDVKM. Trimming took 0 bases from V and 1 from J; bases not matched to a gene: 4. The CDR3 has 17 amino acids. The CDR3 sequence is CASSLWASGGGSYEQYF. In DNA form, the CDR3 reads TGTGCCAGCAGTTTATGGGCTAGCGGGGGGGGGTCCTACGAGCAGTACTTC. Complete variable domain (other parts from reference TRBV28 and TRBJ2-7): DVKVTQSSRYLVKRTGEKVFLECVQDMDHENMFWYRQDPGLGLRLIYFSYDVKMKEKGDIPEGYSVSREKKERFSLILESASTNQTSMYLCASSLWASGGGSYEQYFGPGTRLTVT.

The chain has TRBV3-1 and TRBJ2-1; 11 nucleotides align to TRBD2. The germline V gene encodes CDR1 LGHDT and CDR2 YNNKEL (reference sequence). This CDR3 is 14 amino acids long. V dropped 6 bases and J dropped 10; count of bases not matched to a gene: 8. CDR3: CASRRDSGRGEQFF. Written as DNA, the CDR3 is TGTGCCAGCAGGCGGGATAGCGGGAGGGGCGAGCAGTTCTTC.

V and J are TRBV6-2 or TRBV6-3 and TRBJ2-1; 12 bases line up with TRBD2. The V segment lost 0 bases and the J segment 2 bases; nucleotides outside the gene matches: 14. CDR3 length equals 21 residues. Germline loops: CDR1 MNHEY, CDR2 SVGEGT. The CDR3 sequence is CASSYSTRFLTSGGTYNEQFF. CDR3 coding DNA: TGTGCCAGCAGTTACTCGACTCGTTTTCTGACTAGCGGGGGTACCTACAATGAGCAGTTCTTC.

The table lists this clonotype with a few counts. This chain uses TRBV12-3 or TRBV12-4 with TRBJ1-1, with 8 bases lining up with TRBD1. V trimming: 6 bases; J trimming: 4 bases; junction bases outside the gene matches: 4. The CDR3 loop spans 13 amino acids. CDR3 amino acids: CASRTQGATEAFF. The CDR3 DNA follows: TGTGCCAGCAGGACTCAGGGGGCCACTGAAGCTTTCTTT.

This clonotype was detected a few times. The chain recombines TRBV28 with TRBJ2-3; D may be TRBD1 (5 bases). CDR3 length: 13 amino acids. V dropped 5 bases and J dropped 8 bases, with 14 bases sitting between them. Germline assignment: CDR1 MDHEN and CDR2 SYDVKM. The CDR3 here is CASSPSGSGTQYF. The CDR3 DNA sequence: TGTGCCAGCAGTCCTTCAGGGTCGGGTACGCAGTATTTT.

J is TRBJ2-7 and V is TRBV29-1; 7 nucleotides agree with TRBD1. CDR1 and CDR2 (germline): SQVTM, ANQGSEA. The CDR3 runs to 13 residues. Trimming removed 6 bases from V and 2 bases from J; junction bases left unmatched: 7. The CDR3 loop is CSVTGTVAYEQYF. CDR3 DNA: TGCAGCGTCACCGGGACAGTGGCCTACGAGCAGTACTTC.

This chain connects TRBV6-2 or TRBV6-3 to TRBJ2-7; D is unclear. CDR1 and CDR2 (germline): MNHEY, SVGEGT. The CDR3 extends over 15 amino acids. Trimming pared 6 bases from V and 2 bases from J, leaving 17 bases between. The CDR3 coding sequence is TGTGCCAGCAGGAAACATACGGTTATCCCCTACGAGCAGTACTTC. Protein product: CASRKHTVIPYEQYF.

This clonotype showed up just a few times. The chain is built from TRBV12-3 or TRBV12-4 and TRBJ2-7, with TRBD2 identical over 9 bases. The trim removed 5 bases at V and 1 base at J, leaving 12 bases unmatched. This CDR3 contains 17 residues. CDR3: CASSPRISGSESYEQYF. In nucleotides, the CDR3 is TGTGCCAGCAGTCCCCGCATTAGCGGGAGTGAGTCCTACGAGCAGTACTTC.

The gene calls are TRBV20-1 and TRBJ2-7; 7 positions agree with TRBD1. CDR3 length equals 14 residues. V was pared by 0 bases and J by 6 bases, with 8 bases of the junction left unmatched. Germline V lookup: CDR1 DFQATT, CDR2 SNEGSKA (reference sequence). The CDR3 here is CSARDLGTETEQYF. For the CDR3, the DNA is TGCAGTGCTAGAGATCTGGGGACAGAAACCGAGCAGTACTTC.

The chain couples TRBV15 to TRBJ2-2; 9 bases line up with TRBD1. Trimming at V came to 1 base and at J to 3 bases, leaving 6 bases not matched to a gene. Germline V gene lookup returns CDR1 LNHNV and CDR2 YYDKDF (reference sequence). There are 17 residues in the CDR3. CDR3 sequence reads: CATSRVRQGVYTGELFF. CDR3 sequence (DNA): TGTGCCACCAGCAGAGTTAGACAGGGGGTTTACACCGGGGAGCTGTTTTTT.

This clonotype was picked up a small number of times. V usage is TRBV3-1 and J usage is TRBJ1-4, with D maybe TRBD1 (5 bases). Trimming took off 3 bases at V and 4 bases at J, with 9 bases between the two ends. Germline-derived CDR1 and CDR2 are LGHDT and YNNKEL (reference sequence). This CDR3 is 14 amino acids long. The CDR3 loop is CASSQSGVNEKLFF. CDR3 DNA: TGTGCCAGCAGCCAGTCGGGGGTTAATGAAAAACTGTTTTTT.

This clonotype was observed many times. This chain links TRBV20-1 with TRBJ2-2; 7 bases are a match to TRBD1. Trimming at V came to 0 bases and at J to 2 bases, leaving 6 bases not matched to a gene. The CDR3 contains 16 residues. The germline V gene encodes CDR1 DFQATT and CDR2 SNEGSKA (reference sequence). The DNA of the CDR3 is TGCAGTGCTAGAGATATCACAGGGGACAACACCGGGGAGCTGTTTTTT. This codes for CSARDITGDNTGELFF.

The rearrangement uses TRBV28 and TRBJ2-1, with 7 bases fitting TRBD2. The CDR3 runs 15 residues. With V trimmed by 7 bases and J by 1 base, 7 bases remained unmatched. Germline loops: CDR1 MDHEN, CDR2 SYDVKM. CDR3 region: CASTPSGPSYNEQFF. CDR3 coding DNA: TGTGCCAGCACCCCTAGCGGTCCTTCCTACAATGAGCAGTTCTTC.

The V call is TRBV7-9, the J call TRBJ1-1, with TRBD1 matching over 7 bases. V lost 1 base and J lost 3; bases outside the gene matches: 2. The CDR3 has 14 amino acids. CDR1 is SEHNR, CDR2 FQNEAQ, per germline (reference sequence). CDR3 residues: CASSLEQGDTEAFF. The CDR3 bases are TGTGCCAGCAGCTTAGAGCAGGGGGACACTGAAGCTTTCTTT.

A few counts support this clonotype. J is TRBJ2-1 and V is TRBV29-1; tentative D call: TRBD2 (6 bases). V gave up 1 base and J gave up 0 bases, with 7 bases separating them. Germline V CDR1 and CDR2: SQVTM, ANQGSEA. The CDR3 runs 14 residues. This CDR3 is CSVEGRGSYNEQFF. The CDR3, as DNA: TGCAGCGTTGAAGGGCGGGGCTCCTACAATGAGCAGTTCTTC.

CDR3 DNA sequence: TGTGCCAGCAGTCACACCTATGGCTACACCTTC. It specifies CASSHTYGYTF. This chain uses TRBV6-2 or TRBV6-3 with TRBJ1-2; D call uncertain. Between the trimmed V and J ends, which lost 5 bases and 4 bases, there was a span of 5 bases. The CDR3 covers 11 residues. The germline gives CDR1 MNHEY, CDR2 SVGEGT.

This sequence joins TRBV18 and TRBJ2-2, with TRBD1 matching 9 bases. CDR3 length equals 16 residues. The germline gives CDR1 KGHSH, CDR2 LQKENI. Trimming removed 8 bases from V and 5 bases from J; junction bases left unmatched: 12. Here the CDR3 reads CASRFPGTGITGELFF. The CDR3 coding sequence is TGTGCCAGCCGTTTCCCTGGGACAGGGATTACCGGGGAGCTGTTTTTT.